This T cell receptor beta chain derives from a study of graft-versus-host responses after intestinal transplantation. Study background: Multivisceral, liver-intestinal, or isolated intestinal grafts went to recipients.

Per germline, CDR1 MGHRA and CDR2 YSYEKL. V dropped 0 bases and J dropped 8 bases, with 14 bases sitting between them. The CDR3 is made up of 15 amino acids. By frequency in the sample, this clone is medium-sized. Profiling relied on immunoSEQ multiplex PCR, and the TCRdb table lists in-frame clones only, not all of them. The data contain 4,000 to 4,500 clones, around a fifth of them singletons. The chain uses TRBV4-1 and TRBJ2-1; TRBD1 might be the D (5 bases). This TCR derives from a human patient who was an organ donor for intestinal transplantation. The sample consisted of alloreactive CD4+ T cells from a mixed lymphocyte reaction culture, taken before transplantation. This sample's subset: CFSE-low proliferating T cells sorted from roughly 6-day pre-transplant mixed lymphocyte reaction (GvH or HvG direction). In DNA, the CDR3 is TGCGCCAGCAGCCAAGAGTGGCGACAGCATGATGAGCAGTTCTTC. Translating it yields CASSQEWRQHDEQFF.